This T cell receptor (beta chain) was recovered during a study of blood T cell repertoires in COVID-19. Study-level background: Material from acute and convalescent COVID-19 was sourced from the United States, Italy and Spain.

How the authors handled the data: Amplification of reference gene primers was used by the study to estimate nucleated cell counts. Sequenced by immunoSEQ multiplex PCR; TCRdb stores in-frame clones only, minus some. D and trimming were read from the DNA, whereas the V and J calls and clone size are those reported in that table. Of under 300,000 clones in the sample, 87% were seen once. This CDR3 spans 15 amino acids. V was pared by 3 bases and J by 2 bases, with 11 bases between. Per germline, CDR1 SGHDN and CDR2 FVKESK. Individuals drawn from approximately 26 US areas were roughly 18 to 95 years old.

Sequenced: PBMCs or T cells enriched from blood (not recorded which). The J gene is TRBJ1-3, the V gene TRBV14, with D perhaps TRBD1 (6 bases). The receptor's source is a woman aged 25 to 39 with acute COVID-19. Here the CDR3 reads CASSHPTGAGNTIYF. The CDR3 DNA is TGTGCCAGCAGCCACCCGACAGGTGCTGGAAACACCATATATTTT.